The rows below give T cell receptor beta chains drawn from one sample of a study of shared clonotypes between healthy human individuals. Sequenced by immunoSEQ multiplex PCR; TCRdb stores in-frame clones only, minus some. The sample shows a few million clones, roughly nine tenths of them seen only once. Sequencing used naive CD4+ T cells sorted from blood. The receptors stem from a man aged 18 to 30 in good health. Both conserved end residues are part of each CDR3. The order of the fields is D gene, V gene, J gene, clone size, CDR3 DNA, CDR3 protein. The D gene is left open where the match is weak. The size entry is marked missing in some rows and otherwise reads once, few, many or a size class.

d_gene: TRBD1
v_gene: TRBV11-1
j_gene: TRBJ2-7
abundance: .
CDR3nt: TGTGCCAGCAGGGAGGGGACAGGTGCCCACGAGCAGTACTTC
CDR3aa: CASREGTGAHEQYF

d_gene: .
v_gene: TRBV9
j_gene: TRBJ1-4
abundance: .
CDR3nt: TGTGCCAGCAGCGTAGGGCAGGTAACAACTAATGAAAAACTGTTTTTT
CDR3aa: CASSVGQVTTNEKLFF

d_gene: TRBD1
v_gene: TRBV10-3
j_gene: TRBJ2-2
abundance: .
CDR3nt: TGTGCCATCAGTGGGGGACAGACCCCTTCGGGGGAGCTGTTTTTT
CDR3aa: CAISGGQTPSGELFF

d_gene: .
v_gene: TRBV18
j_gene: TRBJ2-3
abundance: .
CDR3nt: TGTGCCAGCTCACCCCCCGCCACGGATACGCAGTATTTT
CDR3aa: CASSPPATDTQYF

d_gene: TRBD1
v_gene: TRBV6-1
j_gene: TRBJ1-4
abundance: .
CDR3nt: TGTGCCAGCAGTGTCGGACAGGGGGCAAAACTGTTTTTT
CDR3aa: CASSVGQGAKLFF

d_gene: .
v_gene: TRBV27
j_gene: TRBJ2-6
abundance: .
CDR3nt: TGTGCCAGCAGTTCTGGGACTGGGGCCAACGTCCTGACTTTC
CDR3aa: CASSSGTGANVLTF

d_gene: .
v_gene: TRBV19
j_gene: TRBJ1-6
abundance: .
CDR3nt: TGTGCCAGTAGTATAGCCCTACGTAAGGGGAGTGGTTCACCCCTCCACTTT
CDR3aa: CASSIALRKGSGSPLHF

d_gene: .
v_gene: TRBV18
j_gene: TRBJ2-3
abundance: .
CDR3nt: TGTGCCAGCTCACCACCGGACCGCACAGATACGCAGTATTTT
CDR3aa: CASSPPDRTDTQYF

d_gene: TRBD2
v_gene: TRBV5-1
j_gene: TRBJ2-7
abundance: .
CDR3nt: TGCGCCAGCAGCTTGGGGTCTAGCGGGAGGGCCGGTTACGAGCAGTACTTC
CDR3aa: CASSLGSSGRAGYEQYF

d_gene: TRBD1
v_gene: TRBV6-5
j_gene: TRBJ2-7
abundance: .
CDR3nt: TGTGCCAGCAGCCCCTCCGGGACAGGGGTCCGCGAGCAGTACTTC
CDR3aa: CASSPSGTGVREQYF

d_gene: TRBD2
v_gene: TRBV5-5
j_gene: TRBJ2-7
abundance: .
CDR3nt: TGTGCCAGCAGCTTGACAGCGGGGGCTTCCTACGAGCAGTACTTC
CDR3aa: CASSLTAGASYEQYF

d_gene: .
v_gene: TRBV5-6
j_gene: TRBJ2-3
abundance: once
CDR3nt: TGTGCCAGCAGCTTAGTCTTAGGGGGGGCCACAGATACGCAGTATTTT
CDR3aa: CASSLVLGGATDTQYF

d_gene: TRBD2
v_gene: TRBV4-2
j_gene: TRBJ2-7
abundance: .
CDR3nt: TGTGCCAGCAGCAAAGGGACTAGCGGGGGGAGCTCCTACGAGCAGTACTTC
CDR3aa: CASSKGTSGGSSYEQYF

d_gene: .
v_gene: TRBV19
j_gene: TRBJ2-7
abundance: .
CDR3nt: TGTGCCAGTAGTACCTCGAGGGAGCGCGAGCAGTACTTC
CDR3aa: CASSTSREREQYF

d_gene: .
v_gene: TRBV7-9
j_gene: TRBJ2-6
abundance: .
CDR3nt: TGTGCCAGCATCCTAGCCTCTGGGGCCAACGTCCTGACTTTC
CDR3aa: CASILASGANVLTF

d_gene: TRBD1
v_gene: TRBV6-1
j_gene: TRBJ1-5
abundance: .
CDR3nt: TGTGCCTCAGGGACAGGGCGCAATCAGCCCCAGCATTTT
CDR3aa: CASGTGRNQPQHF

d_gene: .
v_gene: TRBV9
j_gene: TRBJ1-2
abundance: .
CDR3nt: TGTGCCAGCAGCTCCGGACTGGGTAAATTCTATGGCTACACCTTC
CDR3aa: CASSSGLGKFYGYTF

d_gene: TRBD2
v_gene: TRBV5-4
j_gene: TRBJ2-1
abundance: once
CDR3nt: TGTGCCAGCAGCCCTAGCGGGGGGGCTTACAATGAGCAGTTCTTC
CDR3aa: CASSPSGGAYNEQFF

d_gene: TRBD2
v_gene: TRBV10-3
j_gene: TRBJ2-7
abundance: .
CDR3nt: TGTGCCATCAGTGAGCCTCCCCGGGGGGGTCTAGCCGGATCGGGGGAGCAGTACTTC
CDR3aa: CAISEPPRGGLAGSGEQYF

d_gene: .
v_gene: TRBV6-5
j_gene: TRBJ1-1
abundance: .
CDR3nt: TGTGCCAGCAGTTACCGGGAAGAAGCTTTCTTT
CDR3aa: CASSYREEAFF

d_gene: .
v_gene: TRBV5-1
j_gene: TRBJ2-2
abundance: .
CDR3nt: TGCGCCAGCGCCACCCAGGGAAACACCGGGGAGCTGTTTTTT
CDR3aa: CASATQGNTGELFF

d_gene: TRBD1
v_gene: TRBV7-9
j_gene: TRBJ2-2
abundance: .
CDR3nt: TGTGCCAGCAGCTTAGAAGGGACAGGGAACACCGGGGAGCTGTTTTTT
CDR3aa: CASSLEGTGNTGELFF

d_gene: TRBD2
v_gene: TRBV4-1
j_gene: TRBJ2-3
abundance: .
CDR3nt: TGCGCCAGCAGCGCGCAGCGGGGGGGCACAGATACGCAGTATTTT
CDR3aa: CASSAQRGGTDTQYF

d_gene: .
v_gene: TRBV29-1
j_gene: TRBJ1-2
abundance: .
CDR3nt: TGCAGCGTTGAACAGGGCGGAACCTTC
CDR3aa: CSVEQGGTF

d_gene: TRBD2
v_gene: TRBV6-1
j_gene: TRBJ2-7
abundance: .
CDR3nt: TGTGCCAGCAGTGACGAAAGACTAGCGGAGTCCTACGAGCAGTACTTC
CDR3aa: CASSDERLAESYEQYF

d_gene: .
v_gene: TRBV5-1
j_gene: TRBJ1-6
abundance: .
CDR3nt: TGCGCCAGCAGCTTGGCCGAGGGGTCTTCACCCCTCCACTTT
CDR3aa: CASSLAEGSSPLHF

d_gene: .
v_gene: TRBV18
j_gene: TRBJ2-2
abundance: .
CDR3nt: TGTGCCAGCTCATCACTAGCAACCGGGGAGCTGTTTTTT
CDR3aa: CASSSLATGELFF

d_gene: .
v_gene: TRBV6-5
j_gene: TRBJ1-6
abundance: .
CDR3nt: TGTGCCAGCAGTTACGGGCAGACAAATTCACCCCTCCACTTT
CDR3aa: CASSYGQTNSPLHF

d_gene: TRBD1
v_gene: TRBV25-1
j_gene: TRBJ1-2
abundance: .
CDR3nt: TGTGCCAGCAGTGGCTCCGGGGACAGTTATGGCTACACCTTC
CDR3aa: CASSGSGDSYGYTF

d_gene: TRBD1
v_gene: TRBV27
j_gene: TRBJ2-7
abundance: .
CDR3nt: TGTGCCAGCAGTTCGTTCTCGAAGGGACAGGGGACCTACGAGCAGTACTTC
CDR3aa: CASSSFSKGQGTYEQYF

d_gene: .
v_gene: TRBV6-1
j_gene: TRBJ1-2
abundance: .
CDR3nt: TGTGCCAGCATTACGTTTGGGGCGGGCTACACCTTC
CDR3aa: CASITFGAGYTF

d_gene: TRBD1
v_gene: TRBV4-1
j_gene: TRBJ2-7
abundance: .
CDR3nt: TGCGCCAGCAGCCGTCCGGGACAGACCTACGAGCAGTACTTC
CDR3aa: CASSRPGQTYEQYF

d_gene: TRBD1
v_gene: TRBV18
j_gene: TRBJ1-5
abundance: .
CDR3nt: TGTGCCAGCTCACCTAACACAGGGGCCAACAATCAGCCCCAGCATTTT
CDR3aa: CASSPNTGANNQPQHF

d_gene: .
v_gene: TRBV4-3
j_gene: TRBJ2-3
abundance: .
CDR3nt: TGCGCCAGCAGCCGCGACAGGAGCACAGATACGCAGTATTTT
CDR3aa: CASSRDRSTDTQYF

d_gene: TRBD1
v_gene: TRBV30
j_gene: TRBJ1-5
abundance: .
CDR3nt: TGTGCCTGGAGGGAACAGGGGGCAAGGCAGCCCCAGCATTTT
CDR3aa: CAWREQGARQPQHF

d_gene: .
v_gene: TRBV11-3
j_gene: TRBJ2-1
abundance: .
CDR3nt: TGTGCCAGCAGCTTAAATCCGAGCTCCTACAATGAGCAGTTCTTC
CDR3aa: CASSLNPSSYNEQFF

d_gene: .
v_gene: TRBV6-5
j_gene: TRBJ2-5
abundance: .
CDR3nt: TGTGCCAGCAGTTTCCGGGAGAAAGGAGCCAAAGAGACCCAGTACTTC
CDR3aa: CASSFREKGAKETQYF

d_gene: .
v_gene: TRBV5-5
j_gene: TRBJ2-3
abundance: .
CDR3nt: TGTGCCAGCAGCTCCGATAGCACAGATACGCAGTATTTT
CDR3aa: CASSSDSTDTQYF

d_gene: .
v_gene: TRBV30
j_gene: TRBJ2-3
abundance: .
CDR3nt: TGTGCCTGGAGTTTAAGAGGGGGCACAGATACGCAGTATTTT
CDR3aa: CAWSLRGGTDTQYF

d_gene: .
v_gene: TRBV18
j_gene: TRBJ1-1
abundance: .
CDR3nt: TGTGCCAGCTCAAGACCTGGGGGCGAGGGCACTGAAGCTTTCTTT
CDR3aa: CASSRPGGEGTEAFF

d_gene: TRBD1
v_gene: TRBV11-2
j_gene: TRBJ2-5
abundance: .
CDR3nt: TGTGCCAGCAGCTTAGGGGTTGGGTCAGGGGGTATGGAGACCCAGTACTTC
CDR3aa: CASSLGVGSGGMETQYF

d_gene: .
v_gene: TRBV5-1
j_gene: TRBJ1-1
abundance: .
CDR3nt: TGCGCCAGCAGCTTGGCACAACTGAACACTGAAGCTTTCTTT
CDR3aa: CASSLAQLNTEAFF

d_gene: .
v_gene: TRBV18
j_gene: TRBJ2-7
abundance: .
CDR3nt: TGTGCCAGCTCACCACCGGGCCTACCCGGCGAGCAGTACTTC
CDR3aa: CASSPPGLPGEQYF

d_gene: .
v_gene: TRBV5-4
j_gene: TRBJ2-2
abundance: .
CDR3nt: TGTGCCAGCAGCTTGGGTTCCCCTTTGGACACCGGGGAGCTGTTTTTT
CDR3aa: CASSLGSPLDTGELFF

d_gene: .
v_gene: TRBV4-1
j_gene: TRBJ2-1
abundance: .
CDR3nt: TGCGCCAGCAGCCAAGAAATAGCGGACATTTACAATGAGCAGTTCTTC
CDR3aa: CASSQEIADIYNEQFF

d_gene: .
v_gene: TRBV5-1
j_gene: TRBJ1-1
abundance: .
CDR3nt: TGCGCCAGCAGCTTGCTAACCGGTCCATCCACTGAAGCTTTCTTT
CDR3aa: CASSLLTGPSTEAFF

d_gene: .
v_gene: TRBV5-1
j_gene: TRBJ2-7
abundance: .
CDR3nt: TGCGCCAGCGCAATTCGCGGGGGCGCATCCTACGAGCAGTACTTC
CDR3aa: CASAIRGGASYEQYF

d_gene: .
v_gene: TRBV6-5
j_gene: TRBJ2-5
abundance: .
CDR3nt: TGTGCCAGCAGTTCCGCGGGGACCCAGTACTTC
CDR3aa: CASSSAGTQYF

d_gene: .
v_gene: TRBV5-1
j_gene: TRBJ1-2
abundance: .
CDR3nt: TGCGCCAGCAGGGAGGCAGGGATGAGCGGCTACACCTTC
CDR3aa: CASREAGMSGYTF

d_gene: .
v_gene: TRBV7-2
j_gene: TRBJ1-5
abundance: .
CDR3nt: TGTGCCAGCAGCCCACAGGGAGGCAATCAGCCCCAGCATTTT
CDR3aa: CASSPQGGNQPQHF

d_gene: .
v_gene: TRBV7-2
j_gene: TRBJ1-4
abundance: .
CDR3nt: TGTGCCAGCAGCTTGGCGTCTGGGAGAGCGGAAAAACTGTTTTTT
CDR3aa: CASSLASGRAEKLFF

d_gene: .
v_gene: TRBV7-9
j_gene: TRBJ2-1
abundance: .
CDR3nt: TGTGCCAGCAGCTCCCCAGGGGCGGCCTACAATGAGCAGTTCTTC
CDR3aa: CASSSPGAAYNEQFF

d_gene: TRBD1
v_gene: TRBV5-1
j_gene: TRBJ1-4
abundance: .
CDR3nt: TGCGCCAGCAGCCAGAAGGACAGGGGGCCTGAAAAACTGTTTTTT
CDR3aa: CASSQKDRGPEKLFF

d_gene: .
v_gene: TRBV5-6
j_gene: TRBJ1-3
abundance: .
CDR3nt: TGTGCCAGCAGCTTGTCAGTCTCTGGAAACACCATATATTTT
CDR3aa: CASSLSVSGNTIYF

d_gene: .
v_gene: TRBV19
j_gene: TRBJ1-3
abundance: .
CDR3nt: TGTGCCAGTAGTATACTAGACACGGCGGTCTCTGGAAACACCATATATTTT
CDR3aa: CASSILDTAVSGNTIYF